These T cell receptor beta chains were read from a single sample in a study of cytomegalovirus exposure and HLA in healthy donors. The protocol was immunoSEQ multiplex PCR, while the TCRdb copy is restricted to in-frame clones and leaves out a portion. The sample includes 150,000 to 200,000 clones, around 77% of them seen just once. Sequencing was done on a sample of PBMCs. The receptor set was obtained from a woman aged 35 to 49 in good health and CMV-seronegative. Both conserved end residues are part of each CDR3. A D gene is named only where the DNA matches it firmly. Rows give clone size only sometimes, using once, few, many, or a class for an expanded clone.

>.|TRBD1|TRBJ1-1|TRBV13
TGTGCCAGCAGCTTAGACCTCCGGGACAGTGGGCATATGAACACTGAAGCTTTCTTT
CASSLDLRDSGHMNTEAFF
>.|.|TRBJ2-1|TRBV6-5
TGTGCCAGCAGTTACTCCGGGTTCGGCGAGCAGTTCTTC
CASSYSGFGEQFF
>.|TRBD2|TRBJ2-1|TRBV7-3
TGTGCCAGCACAGCGGGAGATGTGAAGAATGAGCAGTTCTTC
CASTAGDVKNEQFF
>few|TRBD2|TRBJ2-5|TRBV5-1
TGCGCCAGCAGGGGGACTAGTGGGGAGACCCAGTACTTC
CASRGTSGETQYF
>.|.|TRBJ2-3|TRBV7-2
TGTGCCAGCAATGATGGACAGAGCAGCACAGATACGCAGTATTTT
CASNDGQSSTDTQYF
>.|.|TRBJ1-1|TRBV11-3
TGTGCCAGCAGCCCCGCGGGATCAATGAACACTGAAGCTTTCTTT
CASSPAGSMNTEAFF
>few|.|TRBJ1-1|TRBV27
TGTGCCAGCAGTTTATCTCGGACAGCGGCTGAAGCTTTCTTT
CASSLSRTAAEAFF
>few|TRBD1|TRBJ2-7|TRBV2
TGTGCCAGCCGTGACAGGGTTAACTACGAGCAGTACTTC
CASRDRVNYEQYF
>.|.|TRBJ2-3|TRBV11-2
TGTGCCAGCAGTAGTCCCGCCCAGGGGGATACGCAGTATTTT
CASSSPAQGDTQYF
>.|TRBD1|TRBJ1-4|TRBV5-1
TGCGCCAGCAGGACAGGGGTCGATGAAAAACTGTTTTTT
CASRTGVDEKLFF
>.|TRBD2|TRBJ2-7|TRBV5-4
TGTGCCAGCAGCCTGGATCGGGCTAGCGGGTACGAGCAGTACTTC
CASSLDRASGYEQYF
>.|TRBD1|TRBJ2-7|TRBV5-1
TGCGCCAGCAGCCGGGGGACAGGGTCCTACGAGCAGTACTTC
CASSRGTGSYEQYF
>.|TRBD1|TRBJ2-5|TRBV6-1
TGTGCCAGCAGTGATTCTCCGGGACAGGGACAAGAGACCCAGTACTTC
CASSDSPGQGQETQYF
>few|TRBD2|TRBJ2-7|TRBV9
TGTGCCAGCAGCGTAGTGAGCGGACTAGCGGGAAGGGTCTACGAGCAGTACTTC
CASSVVSGLAGRVYEQYF
>.|TRBD2|TRBJ2-5|TRBV2
TGTGCCAGTAAAGCGGGAGAAGTGGAAGAGACCCAGTACTTC
CASKAGEVEETQYF
>.|TRBD2|TRBJ2-1|TRBV5-1
TGCGCCAGCAGCGATATAGCGGGAGGGCCAGGGAATGAGCAGTTCTTC
CASSDIAGGPGNEQFF
>.|TRBD1|TRBJ2-5|TRBV9
TGTGCCAGCAGCGAGGGGACAGGCGGTGGGGAGACCCAGTACTTC
CASSEGTGGGETQYF
>few|TRBD1|TRBJ1-5|TRBV5-6
TGTGCCAGCAGCTCCCAACAGGGGGCCGGGCAGCCCCAGCATTTT
CASSSQQGAGQPQHF
>few|.|TRBJ1-1|TRBV11-3
TGTGCCAGCAGCTTAGCGGGGGGCACTGAAGCTTTCTTT
CASSLAGGTEAFF
>once|.|TRBJ1-1|TRBV28
TGTGCCAGCAGGAACGCGGGGAACACTGAAGCTTTCTTT
CASRNAGNTEAFF
>.|.|TRBJ1-1|TRBV29-1
TGCAGCGTTGTAGTAAGTTTTAACACTGAAGCTTTCTTT
CSVVVSFNTEAFF
>.|.|TRBJ1-4|TRBV28
TGTGCCAGCAGTCGTAGGGGTGAAAAACTGTTTTTT
CASSRRGEKLFF
>.|.|TRBJ1-4|TRBV9
TGTGCCAGCAGCCCTGGACTAACCTATGAAAAACTGTTTTTT
CASSPGLTYEKLFF
>.|TRBD2|TRBJ2-1|TRBV6-4
TGTGCCAGCAGTGACTCGATTGGGACTAGCGGGTACAATGAGCAGTTCTTC
CASSDSIGTSGYNEQFF
>few|.|TRBJ2-3|TRBV29-1
TGCAGCGTCGGGGTCCTCACAGATACGCAGTATTTT
CSVGVLTDTQYF